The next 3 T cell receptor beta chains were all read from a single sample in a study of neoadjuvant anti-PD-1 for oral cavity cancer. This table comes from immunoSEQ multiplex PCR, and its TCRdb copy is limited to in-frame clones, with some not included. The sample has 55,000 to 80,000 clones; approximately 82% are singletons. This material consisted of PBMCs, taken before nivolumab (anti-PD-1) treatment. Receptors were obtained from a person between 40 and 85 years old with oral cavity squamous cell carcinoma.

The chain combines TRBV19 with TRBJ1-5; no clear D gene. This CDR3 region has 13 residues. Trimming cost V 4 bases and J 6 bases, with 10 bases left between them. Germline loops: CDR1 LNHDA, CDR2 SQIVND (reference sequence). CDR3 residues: CASSTRRAQPQHF. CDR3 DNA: TGTGCCAGTAGTACCCGTCGGGCTCAGCCCCAGCATTTT.

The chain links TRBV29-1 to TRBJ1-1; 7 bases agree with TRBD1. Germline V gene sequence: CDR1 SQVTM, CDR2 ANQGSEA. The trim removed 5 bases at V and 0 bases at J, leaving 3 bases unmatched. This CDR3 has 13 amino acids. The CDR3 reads CSVPGQVNTEAFF. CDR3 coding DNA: TGCAGCGTTCCAGGACAGGTGAACACTGAAGCTTTCTTT.

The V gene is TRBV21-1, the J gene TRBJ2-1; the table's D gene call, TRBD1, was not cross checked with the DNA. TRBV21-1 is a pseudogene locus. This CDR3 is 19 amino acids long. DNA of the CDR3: TGTGCCAGCACCGAAAGGGGGTCAAGAGGGGGCAACTCCTACAATGAGCAGTTCTTC. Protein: CASTERGSRGGNSYNEQFF.